The present T cell receptor (beta chain) was sequenced within a study of radiation and T cells in renal cell carcinoma. Study-wide points: From baseline, blood top tumor clonotypes peaked at 2 weeks post-radiation. Baseline intratumoral clonotype presence is unknown without pretreatment biopsies.

The time point here: blood 4 weeks post-SBRT, at nephrectomy. Described treatment: 15 Gy SBRT to primary tumor, nephrectomy 4 weeks later. Nephrectomy followed 15 Gy stereotactic body radiation by 4 weeks. Repertoires were generated with immunoSEQ multiplex PCR, while TCRdb's copy carries only in-frame clones and drops some. The profile shows 150,000 or so clones, around 90% of them singletons. Remarks on this clone: Its specificity is not known.

The sequencing used blood, collected from a patient whose treatment included radiotherapy and nephrectomy. This clonotype originated in a woman aged 50 to 60 with renal cell carcinoma.

CDR3 in amino acids: CASSDRGLSHYEQYF. The CDR3 coding sequence is TGTGCCAGCAGTGACCGGGGGCTTTCTCACTACGAGCAGTACTTC. The chain links TRBV6-1 to TRBJ2-7; D possibly uses TRBD1 or TRBD2 (6 bases each). This CDR3 is 15 amino acids long. V lost 3 bases, J lost 3 bases, and 15 bases lay in between. The germline V gene has CDR1 MNHNS and CDR2 SASEGT.